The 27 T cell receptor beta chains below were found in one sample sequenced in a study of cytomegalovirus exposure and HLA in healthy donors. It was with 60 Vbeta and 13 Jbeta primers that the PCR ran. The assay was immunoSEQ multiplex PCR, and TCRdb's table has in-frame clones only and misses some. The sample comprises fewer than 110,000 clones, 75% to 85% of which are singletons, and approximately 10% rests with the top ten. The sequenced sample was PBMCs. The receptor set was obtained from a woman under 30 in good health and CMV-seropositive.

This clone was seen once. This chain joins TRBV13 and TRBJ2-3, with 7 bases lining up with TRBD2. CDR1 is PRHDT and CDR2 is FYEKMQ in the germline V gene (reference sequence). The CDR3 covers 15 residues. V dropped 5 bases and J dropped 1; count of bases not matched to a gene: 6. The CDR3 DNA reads TGTGCCAGCAGCCCCCAGCGGGGTGGCACAGATACGCAGTATTTT. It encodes CASSPQRGGTDTQYF.

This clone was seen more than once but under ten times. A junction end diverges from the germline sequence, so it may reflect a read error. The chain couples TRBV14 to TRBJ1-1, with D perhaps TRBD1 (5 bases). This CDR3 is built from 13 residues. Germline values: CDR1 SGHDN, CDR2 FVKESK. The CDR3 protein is CASSQSRDSEAFF. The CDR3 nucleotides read TGTGCCAGCAGCCAGTCTAGGGACTCTGAGGCTTTCTTT.

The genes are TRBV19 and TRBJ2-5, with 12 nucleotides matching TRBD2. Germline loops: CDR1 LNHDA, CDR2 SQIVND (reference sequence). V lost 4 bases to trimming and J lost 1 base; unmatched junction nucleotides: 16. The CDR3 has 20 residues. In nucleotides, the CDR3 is TGTGCCAGTAGTAAGCGGGGTACTAGCGGGAGGATCGGACCCCAAGAGACCCAGTACTTC. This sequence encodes CASSKRGTSGRIGPQETQYF.

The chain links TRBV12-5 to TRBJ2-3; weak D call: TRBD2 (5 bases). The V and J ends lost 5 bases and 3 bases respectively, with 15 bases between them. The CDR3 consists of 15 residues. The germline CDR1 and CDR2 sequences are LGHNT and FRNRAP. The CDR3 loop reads CASGPGMALTDTQYF. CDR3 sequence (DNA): TGTGCTAGTGGTCCCGGGATGGCCCTGACAGATACGCAGTATTTT.

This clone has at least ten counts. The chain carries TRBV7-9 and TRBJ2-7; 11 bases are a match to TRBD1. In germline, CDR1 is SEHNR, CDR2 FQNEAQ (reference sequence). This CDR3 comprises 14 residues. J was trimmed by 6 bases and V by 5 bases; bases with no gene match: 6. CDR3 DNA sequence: TGTGCCAGCAGCCTGGACAGGGGGCATCTCGAGCAGTACTTC. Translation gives CASSLDRGHLEQYF. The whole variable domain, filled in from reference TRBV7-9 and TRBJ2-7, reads DTGVSQNPRHKITKRGQNVTFRCDPISEHNRLYWYRQTLGQGPEFLTYFQNEAQLEKSRLLSDRFSAERPKGSFSTLEIQRTEQGDSAMYLCASSLDRGHLEQYFGPGTRLTVT.

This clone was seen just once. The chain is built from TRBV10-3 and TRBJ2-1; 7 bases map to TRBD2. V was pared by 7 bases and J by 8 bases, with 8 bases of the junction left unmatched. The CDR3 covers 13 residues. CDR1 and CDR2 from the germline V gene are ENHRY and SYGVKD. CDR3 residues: CAIMSGIFHEQFF. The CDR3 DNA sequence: TGTGCCATCATGAGCGGGATCTTCCATGAGCAGTTCTTC.

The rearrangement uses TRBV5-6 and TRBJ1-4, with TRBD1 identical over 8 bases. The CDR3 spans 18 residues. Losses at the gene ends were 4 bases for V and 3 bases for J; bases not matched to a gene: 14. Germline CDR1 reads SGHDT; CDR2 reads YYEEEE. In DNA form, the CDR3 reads TGTGCCAGCAGCCCGGGTATCGGACAGGGACTACCTAATGAAAAACTGTTTTTT. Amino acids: CASSPGIGQGLPNEKLFF.

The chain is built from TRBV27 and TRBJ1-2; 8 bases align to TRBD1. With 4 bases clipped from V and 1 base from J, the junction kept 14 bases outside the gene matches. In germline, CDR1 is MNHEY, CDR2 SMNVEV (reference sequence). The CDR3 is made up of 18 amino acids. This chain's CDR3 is CASSYTPWTGTINYGYTF. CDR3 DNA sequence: TGTGCCAGCAGTTACACACCCTGGACAGGGACCATTAACTATGGCTACACCTTC.

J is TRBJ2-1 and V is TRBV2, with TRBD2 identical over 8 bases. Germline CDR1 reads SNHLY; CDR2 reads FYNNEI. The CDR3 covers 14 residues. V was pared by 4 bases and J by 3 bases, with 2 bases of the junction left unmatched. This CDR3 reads CASSAGGFYNEQFF. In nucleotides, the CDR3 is TGTGCCAGCAGTGCGGGGGGGTTCTACAATGAGCAGTTCTTC. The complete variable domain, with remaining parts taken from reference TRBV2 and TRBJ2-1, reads EPEVTQTPSHQVTQMGQEVILRCVPISNHLYFYWYRQILGQKVEFLVSFYNNEISEKSEIFDDQFSVERPDGSNFTLKIRSTKLEDSAMYFCASSAGGFYNEQFFGPGTRLTVL.

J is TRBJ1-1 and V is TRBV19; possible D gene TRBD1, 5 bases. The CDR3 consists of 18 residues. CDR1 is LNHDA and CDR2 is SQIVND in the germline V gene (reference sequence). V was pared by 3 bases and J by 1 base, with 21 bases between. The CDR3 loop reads CASSMGRVKRRENTEAFF. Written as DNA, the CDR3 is TGTGCCAGTAGTATGGGCAGGGTGAAGCGGAGGGAGAACACTGAAGCTTTCTTT.

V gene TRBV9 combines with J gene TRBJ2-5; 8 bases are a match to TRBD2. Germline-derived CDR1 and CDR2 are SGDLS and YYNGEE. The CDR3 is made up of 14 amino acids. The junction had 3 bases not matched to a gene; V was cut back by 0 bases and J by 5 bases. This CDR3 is CASSVDGGRETQYF. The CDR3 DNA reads TGTGCCAGCAGCGTAGACGGCGGGAGGGAGACCCAGTACTTC.

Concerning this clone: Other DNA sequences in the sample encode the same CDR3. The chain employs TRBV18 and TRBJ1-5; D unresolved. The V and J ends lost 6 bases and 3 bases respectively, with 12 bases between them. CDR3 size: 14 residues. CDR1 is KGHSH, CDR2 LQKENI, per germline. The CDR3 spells CASSTAGFNQPQHF. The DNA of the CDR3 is TGTGCCAGCTCGACGGCGGGTTTCAATCAGCCCCAGCATTTT.

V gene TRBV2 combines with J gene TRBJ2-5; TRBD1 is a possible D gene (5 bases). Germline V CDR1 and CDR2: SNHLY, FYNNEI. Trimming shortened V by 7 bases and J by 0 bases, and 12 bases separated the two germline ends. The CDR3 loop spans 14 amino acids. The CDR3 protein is CASMDTTYQETQYF. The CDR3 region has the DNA TGTGCCAGCATGGACACCACGTACCAAGAGACCCAGTACTTC.

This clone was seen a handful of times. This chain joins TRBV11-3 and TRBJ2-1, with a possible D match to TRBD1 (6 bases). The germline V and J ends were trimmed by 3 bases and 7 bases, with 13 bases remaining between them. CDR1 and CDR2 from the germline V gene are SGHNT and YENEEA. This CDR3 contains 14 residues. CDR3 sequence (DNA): TGTGCCAGCAGCTTCGCAGGGGCTGAAAATGAGCAGTTCTTC. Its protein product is CASSFAGAENEQFF.

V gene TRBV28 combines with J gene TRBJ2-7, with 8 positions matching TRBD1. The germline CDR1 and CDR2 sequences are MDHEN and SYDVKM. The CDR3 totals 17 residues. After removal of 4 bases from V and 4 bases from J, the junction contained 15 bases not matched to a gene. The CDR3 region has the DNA TGTGCCAGCAGTTCCCCCCACCGTGGACAGGGAACTTACGAGCAGTACTTC. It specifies CASSSPHRGQGTYEQYF.

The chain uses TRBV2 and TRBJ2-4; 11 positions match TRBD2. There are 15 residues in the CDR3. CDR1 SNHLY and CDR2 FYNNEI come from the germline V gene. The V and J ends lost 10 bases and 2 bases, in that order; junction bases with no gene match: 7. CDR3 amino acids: CATTLAGGPKNIQYF. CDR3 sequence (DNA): TGTGCCACCACCCTAGCGGGGGGCCCCAAAAACATTCAGTACTTC.

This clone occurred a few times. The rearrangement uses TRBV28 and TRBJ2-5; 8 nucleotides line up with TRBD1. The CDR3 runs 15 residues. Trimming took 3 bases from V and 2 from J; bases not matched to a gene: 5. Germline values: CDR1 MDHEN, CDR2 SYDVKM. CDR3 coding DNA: TGTGCCAGCAGTTTTAGGACAGGGAGTCAAGAGACCCAGTACTTC. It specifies CASSFRTGSQETQYF. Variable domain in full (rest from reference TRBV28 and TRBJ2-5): DVKVTQSSRYLVKRTGEKVFLECVQDMDHENMFWYRQDPGLGLRLIYFSYDVKMKEKGDIPEGYSVSREKKERFSLILESASTNQTSMYLCASSFRTGSQETQYFGPGTRLLVL.

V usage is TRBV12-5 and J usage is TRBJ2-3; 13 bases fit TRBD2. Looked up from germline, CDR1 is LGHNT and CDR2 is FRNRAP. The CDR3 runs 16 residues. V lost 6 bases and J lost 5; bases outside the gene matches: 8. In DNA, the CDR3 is TGTGCTAGTGGCTGGGGACTAGCGGGGCTGGGAGATACGCAGTATTTT. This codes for CASGWGLAGLGDTQYF.

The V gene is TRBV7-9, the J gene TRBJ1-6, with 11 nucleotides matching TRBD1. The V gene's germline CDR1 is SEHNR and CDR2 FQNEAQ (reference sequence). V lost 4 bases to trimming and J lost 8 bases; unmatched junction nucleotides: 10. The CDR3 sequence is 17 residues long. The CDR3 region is CASSSTDRGRWDSPLHF. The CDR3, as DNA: TGTGCCAGCAGCTCCACGGACAGGGGGCGTTGGGATTCACCCCTCCACTTT.

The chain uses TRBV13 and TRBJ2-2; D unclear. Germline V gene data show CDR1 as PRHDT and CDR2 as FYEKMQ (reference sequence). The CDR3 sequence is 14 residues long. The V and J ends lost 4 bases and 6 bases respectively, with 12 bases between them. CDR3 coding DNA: TGTGCCAGCAGCTCGGGTGTTCAGTCCGGGGAGCTGTTTTTT. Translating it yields CASSSGVQSGELFF. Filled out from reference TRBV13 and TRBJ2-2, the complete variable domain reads AAGVIQSPRHLIKEKRETATLKCYPIPRHDTVYWYQQGPGQDPQFLISFYEKMQSDKGSIPDRFSAQQFSDYHSELNMSSLELGDSALYFCASSSGVQSGELFFGEGSRLTVL.

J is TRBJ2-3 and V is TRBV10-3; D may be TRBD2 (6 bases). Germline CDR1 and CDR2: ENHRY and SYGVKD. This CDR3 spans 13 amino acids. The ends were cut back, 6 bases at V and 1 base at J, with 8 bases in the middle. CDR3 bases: TGTGCCATCAGCGGGAGCGGCACAGATACGCAGTATTTT. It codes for CAISGSGTDTQYF.

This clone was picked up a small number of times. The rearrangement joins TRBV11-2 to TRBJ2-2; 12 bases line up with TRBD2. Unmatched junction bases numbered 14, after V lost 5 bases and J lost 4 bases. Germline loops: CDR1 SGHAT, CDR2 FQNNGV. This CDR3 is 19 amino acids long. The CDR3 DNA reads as TGTGCCAGCAGCCCTAGACTAGCGGGAGAACTGTTGGGCACCGGGGAGCTGTTTTTT. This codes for CASSPRLAGELLGTGELFF.

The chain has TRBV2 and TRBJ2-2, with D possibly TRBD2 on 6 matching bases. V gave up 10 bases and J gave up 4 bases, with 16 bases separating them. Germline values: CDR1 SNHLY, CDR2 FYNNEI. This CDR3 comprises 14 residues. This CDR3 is CATREERLTGELFF. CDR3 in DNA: TGTGCCACAAGGGAGGAGCGACTCACCGGGGAGCTGTTTTTT. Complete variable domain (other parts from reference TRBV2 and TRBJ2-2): EPEVTQTPSHQVTQMGQEVILRCVPISNHLYFYWYRQILGQKVEFLVSFYNNEISEKSEIFDDQFSVERPDGSNFTLKIRSTKLEDSAMYFCATREERLTGELFFGEGSRLTVL.

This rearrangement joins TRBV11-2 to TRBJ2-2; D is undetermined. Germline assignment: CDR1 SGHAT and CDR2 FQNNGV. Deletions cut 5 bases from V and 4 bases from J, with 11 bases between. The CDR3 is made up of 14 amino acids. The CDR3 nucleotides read TGTGCCAGCAGCCCCGCGTTTTTCACCGGGGAGCTGTTTTTT. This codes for CASSPAFFTGELFF. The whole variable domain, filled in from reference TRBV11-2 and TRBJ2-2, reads EAGVAQSPRYKIIEKRQSVAFWCNPISGHATLYWYQQILGQGPKLLIQFQNNGVVDDSQLPKDRFSAERLKGVDSTLKIQPAKLEDSAVYLCASSPAFFTGELFFGEGSRLTVL.

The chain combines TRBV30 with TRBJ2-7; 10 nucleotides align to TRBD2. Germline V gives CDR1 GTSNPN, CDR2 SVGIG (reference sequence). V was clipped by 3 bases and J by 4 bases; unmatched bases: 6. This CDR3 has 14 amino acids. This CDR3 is CAWSLAGGTYEQYF. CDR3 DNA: TGTGCCTGGAGCTTAGCGGGAGGCACATACGAGCAGTACTTC.

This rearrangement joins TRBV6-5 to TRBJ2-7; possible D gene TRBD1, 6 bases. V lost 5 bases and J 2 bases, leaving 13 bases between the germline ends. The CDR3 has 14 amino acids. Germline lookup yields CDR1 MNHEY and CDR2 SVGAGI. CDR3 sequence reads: CASSLKGHTYEQYF. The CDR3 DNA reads TGTGCCAGCAGTCTCAAGGGACATACCTACGAGCAGTACTTC.

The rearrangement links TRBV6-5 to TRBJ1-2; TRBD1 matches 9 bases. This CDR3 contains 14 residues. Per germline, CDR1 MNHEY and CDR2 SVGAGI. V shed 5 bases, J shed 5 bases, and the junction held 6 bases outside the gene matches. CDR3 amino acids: CASSSGTGMYGYTF. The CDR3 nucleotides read TGTGCCAGCAGTAGCGGGACAGGGATGTATGGCTACACCTTC.